The rows below give T cell receptor beta chains drawn from one sample of a study of blood T cell repertoires in COVID-19. Sequencing used immunoSEQ multiplex PCR; TCRdb keeps in-frame clones, though not all of them. The table lists fewer than 600,000 clones, 85% to 90% of them singletons. Sequenced sample: PBMCs or T cells enriched from blood (not recorded which). Receptors originate from a woman in her thirties or forties who had recovered from COVID-19. Both conserved end residues are part of each CDR3. D genes are given only for firm matches. The size entry is marked missing in some rows and otherwise reads once, few, many or a size class.

D gene,clone size,V gene,J gene,CDR3 protein
TRBD1,NA,TRBV27,TRBJ1-4,CASNRRDRGLEKLFF
TRBD2,NA,TRBV7-6,TRBJ2-4,CASSSHLAGGGLGDIQYF
TRBD1,NA,TRBV2,TRBJ1-3,CASRGQPGNTIYF
TRBD2,NA,TRBV7-7,TRBJ2-2,CASSLSFGPSGRNTGELFF
NA,NA,TRBV18,TRBJ2-5,CASSPYVSLQETQYF
NA,once,TRBV9,TRBJ2-2,CASSVVAGEGELFF
NA,NA,TRBV5-1,TRBJ1-3,CASSATGQSSGNTIYF
NA,NA,TRBV11-3,TRBJ2-2,CASSIRHGFGELFF
TRBD1,NA,TRBV5-1,TRBJ2-3,CASSLTGGITDTQYF
NA,NA,TRBV11-2,TRBJ2-7,CASSLELYLGGDYEQYF
TRBD1,NA,TRBV12-5,TRBJ1-5,CASPEDRSNQPQHF
NA,NA,TRBV5-1,TRBJ2-3,CASSLAAGTLFTDTQYF
NA,NA,TRBV6-5,TRBJ2-5,CASSYQLASQETQYF
TRBD2,NA,TRBV2,TRBJ2-7,CASSGPTSLSSYEQYF
NA,NA,TRBV5-1,TRBJ2-2,CASSLRADTGELFF
NA,NA,TRBV11-2,TRBJ1-5,CASSSGASNQPQHF
NA,NA,TRBV15,TRBJ1-1,CATSRDRGEGRNTEAFF
TRBD1,NA,TRBV5-1,TRBJ1-1,CASSSTGGTEAFF
TRBD2,NA,TRBV5-1,TRBJ2-5,CASSLGLAGVRETQYF
NA,NA,TRBV11-2,TRBJ2-7,CASSPGRPRDYEQYF
TRBD1,NA,TRBV7-9,TRBJ1-2,CASSFDRTGNGYTF
NA,NA,TRBV16,TRBJ1-5,CASSPAITGNQPQHF
TRBD1,NA,TRBV27,TRBJ1-2,CASSPTIYRGLRYGYTF
NA,NA,TRBV4-1,TRBJ2-1,CASSPRFSGSYNEQFF
TRBD1,NA,TRBV5-4,TRBJ2-6,CASSYGQGDGGANVLTF
TRBD2,once,TRBV9,TRBJ2-7,CASSPGAGGIYEQYF
NA,NA,TRBV19,TRBJ1-1,CASKSEQNTEAFF
NA,NA,TRBV7-2,TRBJ1-1,CASSLASQVPAEAFF
TRBD1,NA,TRBV9,TRBJ2-1,CASSRTGQGSSYNEQFF
NA,NA,TRBV7-9,TRBJ1-5,CASSLPGDNQPQHF
TRBD1,NA,TRBV4-3,TRBJ1-3,CASSLDRVNTIYF
TRBD2,NA,TRBV2,TRBJ2-5,CASSQTGLAEGMAQYF
NA,NA,TRBV5-4,TRBJ2-3,CASSLTEGKTDTQYF
TRBD2,NA,TRBV5-1,TRBJ2-1,CASSNPPGLAGGGYNEQFF
NA,NA,TRBV4-3,TRBJ2-7,CASSQERTSSYEQYF
NA,NA,TRBV30,TRBJ2-1,CAWDSYNEQFF
TRBD2,NA,TRBV5-1,TRBJ2-1,CASSLGAGEDFF
NA,NA,TRBV7-9,TRBJ1-2,CASSLGGETTGYGYTF
NA,NA,TRBV27,TRBJ1-4,CASSPRGGEKLFF
TRBD1,NA,TRBV5-8,TRBJ1-1,CASSFPGTGLFTEAFF
NA,NA,TRBV7-9,TRBJ1-5,CASSPVEGSQPQHF
TRBD1,NA,TRBV6-2/TRBV6-3,TRBJ2-1,CASSFLQGSRDNEQFF
NA,NA,TRBV7-9,TRBJ2-1,CASHRSVAGDSYNEQFF
TRBD1,NA,TRBV4-3,TRBJ1-6,CASSARDREPSYNSPLHF
NA,NA,TRBV2,TRBJ1-5,CASSQGSGQPQHF
NA,NA,TRBV11-3,TRBJ1-1,CASSLVSGRVNTEAFF
TRBD2,once,TRBV19,TRBJ2-1,CASNGLAGGPGDEQFF
NA,few,TRBV7-9,TRBJ1-1,CASTLPFTEAFF
TRBD1,NA,TRBV27,TRBJ1-2,CASSFTRQGRGYTF
NA,few,TRBV11-2,TRBJ2-3,CASTPSTDTQYF
NA,NA,TRBV27,TRBJ2-2,CASSPPPVTGELFF
TRBD1,NA,TRBV10-3,TRBJ1-6,CAISENEGAGSPLHF
NA,NA,TRBV25-1,TRBJ1-3,CASSEYGISGNTIYF
NA,NA,TRBV19,TRBJ1-2,CASSISGVLYGYTF
NA,NA,TRBV7-2,TRBJ2-7,CASSLARAGPGEQYF
TRBD2,NA,TRBV19,TRBJ2-5,CASSITSGAPFQYF
TRBD1,NA,TRBV7-9,TRBJ2-5,CASSRTGTGVEYF